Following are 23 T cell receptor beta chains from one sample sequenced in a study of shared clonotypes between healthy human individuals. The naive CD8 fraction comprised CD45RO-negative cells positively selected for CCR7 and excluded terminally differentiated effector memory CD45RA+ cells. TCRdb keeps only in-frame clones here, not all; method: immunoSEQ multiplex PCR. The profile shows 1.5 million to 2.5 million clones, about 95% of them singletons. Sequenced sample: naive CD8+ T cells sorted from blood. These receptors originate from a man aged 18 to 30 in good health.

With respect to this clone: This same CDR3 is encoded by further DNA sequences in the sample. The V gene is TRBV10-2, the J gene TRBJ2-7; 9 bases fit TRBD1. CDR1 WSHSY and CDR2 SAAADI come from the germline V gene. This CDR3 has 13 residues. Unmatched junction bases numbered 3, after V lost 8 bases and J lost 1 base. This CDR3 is CASRDRVSYEQYF. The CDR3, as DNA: TGCGCCAGCCGGGACAGGGTATCCTACGAGCAGTACTTC.

The CDR3: CASSSTGGSYEQYF. CDR3 DNA: TGTGCCAGCAGCTCAACAGGGGGATCCTACGAGCAGTACTTC. This sequence joins TRBV7-4 and TRBJ2-7, with 8 bases fitting TRBD1. CDR1 is SGHVT and CDR2 is SQSDAQ in the germline V gene. With V trimmed by 4 bases and J by 1 base, 3 bases remained unmatched. The CDR3 spans 14 residues. The full variable domain, its missing parts supplied by reference TRBV7-4 and TRBJ2-7, is GAGVSQSPRYKVAKRGRDVALRCDSISGHVTLYWYRQTLGQGSEVLTYSQSDAQRDKSGRPSGRFSAERPERSVSTLKIQRTEQGDSAVYLCASSSTGGSYEQYFGPGTRLTVT.

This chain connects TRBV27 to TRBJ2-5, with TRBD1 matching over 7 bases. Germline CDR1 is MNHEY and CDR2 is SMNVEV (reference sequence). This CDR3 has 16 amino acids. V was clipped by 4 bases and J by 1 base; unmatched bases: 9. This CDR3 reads CASSSLPGQIQETQYF. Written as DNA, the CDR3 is TGTGCCAGCAGTTCCCTACCGGGACAGATCCAAGAGACCCAGTACTTC.

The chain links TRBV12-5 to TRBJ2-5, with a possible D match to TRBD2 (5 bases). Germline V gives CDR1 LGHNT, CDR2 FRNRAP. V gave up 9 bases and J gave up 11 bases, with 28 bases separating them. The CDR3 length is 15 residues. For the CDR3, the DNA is TGTGCTAGCTCAGACTACCCAAGAGACCCAGTATTTCAGTACTTC. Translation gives CASSDYPRDPVFQYF.

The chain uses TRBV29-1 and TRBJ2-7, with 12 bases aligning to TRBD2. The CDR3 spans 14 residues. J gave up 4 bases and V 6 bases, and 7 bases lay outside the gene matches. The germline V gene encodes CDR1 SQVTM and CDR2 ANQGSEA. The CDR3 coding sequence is TGCAGCGTCTACGGACTAGCGGGGTCATACGAGCAGTACTTC. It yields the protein CSVYGLAGSYEQYF.

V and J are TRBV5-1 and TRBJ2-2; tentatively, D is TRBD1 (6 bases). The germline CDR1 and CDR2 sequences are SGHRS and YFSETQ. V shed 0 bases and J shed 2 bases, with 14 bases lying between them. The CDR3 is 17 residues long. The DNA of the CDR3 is TGCGCCAGCAGCTTGGGGCCCCCGACAGGAAACACCGGGGAGCTGTTTTTT. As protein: CASSLGPPTGNTGELFF.

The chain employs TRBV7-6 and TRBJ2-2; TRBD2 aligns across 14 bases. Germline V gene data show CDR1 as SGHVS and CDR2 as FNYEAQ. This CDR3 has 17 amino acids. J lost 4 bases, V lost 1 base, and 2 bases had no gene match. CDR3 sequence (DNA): TGTGCCAGCAGCTTAGGACTAGCGGGAGGGAGCACCGGGGAGCTGTTTTTT. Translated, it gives CASSLGLAGGSTGELFF.

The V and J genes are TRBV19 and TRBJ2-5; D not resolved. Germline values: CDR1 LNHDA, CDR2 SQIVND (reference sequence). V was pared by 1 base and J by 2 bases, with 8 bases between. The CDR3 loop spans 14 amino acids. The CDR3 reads CASSIVGIQETQYF. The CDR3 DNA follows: TGTGCCAGTAGTATAGTAGGGATTCAAGAGACCCAGTACTTC.

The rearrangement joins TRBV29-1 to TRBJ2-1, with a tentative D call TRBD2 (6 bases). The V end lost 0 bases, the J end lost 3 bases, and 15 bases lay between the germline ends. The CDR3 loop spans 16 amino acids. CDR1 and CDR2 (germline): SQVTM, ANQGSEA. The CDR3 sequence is CSVEEDPGLVYNEQFF. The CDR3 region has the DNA TGCAGCGTTGAAGAGGACCCGGGACTGGTCTACAATGAGCAGTTCTTC.

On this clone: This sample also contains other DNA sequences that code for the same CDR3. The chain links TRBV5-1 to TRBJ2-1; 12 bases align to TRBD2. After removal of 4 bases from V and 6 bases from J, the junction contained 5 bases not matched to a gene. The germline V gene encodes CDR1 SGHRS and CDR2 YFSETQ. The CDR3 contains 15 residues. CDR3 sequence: CASSLAGGPFNEQFF. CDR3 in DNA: TGCGCCAGCAGCCTAGCGGGAGGGCCTTTCAATGAGCAGTTCTTC.

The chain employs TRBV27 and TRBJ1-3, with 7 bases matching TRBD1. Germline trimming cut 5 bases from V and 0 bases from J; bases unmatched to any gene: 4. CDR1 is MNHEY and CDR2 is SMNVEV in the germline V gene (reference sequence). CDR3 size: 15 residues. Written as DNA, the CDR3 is TGTGCCAGCAGTCCCGGGACAGACTCTGGAAACACCATATATTTT. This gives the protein CASSPGTDSGNTIYF.

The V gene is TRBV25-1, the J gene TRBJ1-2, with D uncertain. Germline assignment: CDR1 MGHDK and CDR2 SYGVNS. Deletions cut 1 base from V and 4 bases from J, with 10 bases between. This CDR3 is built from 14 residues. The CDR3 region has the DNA TGTGCCAGCAGTGAATCGAGGTATAGCTATGGCTACACCTTC. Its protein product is CASSESRYSYGYTF.

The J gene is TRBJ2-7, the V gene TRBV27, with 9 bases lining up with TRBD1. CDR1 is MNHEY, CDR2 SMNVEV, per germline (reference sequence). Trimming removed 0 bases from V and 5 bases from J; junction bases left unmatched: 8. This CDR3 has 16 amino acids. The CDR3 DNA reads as TGTGCCAGCAGTTTATCCCTCGGACAGGGGATCCACGAGCAGTACTTC. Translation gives CASSLSLGQGIHEQYF.

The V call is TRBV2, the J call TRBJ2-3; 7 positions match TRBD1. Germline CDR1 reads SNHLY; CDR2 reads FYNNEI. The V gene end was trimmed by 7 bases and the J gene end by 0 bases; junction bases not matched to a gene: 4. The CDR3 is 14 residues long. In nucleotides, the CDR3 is TGTGCCAGCATTGAGGGGGCTAGCACAGATACGCAGTATTTT. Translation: CASIEGASTDTQYF.

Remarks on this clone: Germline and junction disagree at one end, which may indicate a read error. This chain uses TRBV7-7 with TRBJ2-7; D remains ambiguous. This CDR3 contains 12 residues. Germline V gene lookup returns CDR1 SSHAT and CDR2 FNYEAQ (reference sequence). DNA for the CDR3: TGTGCTAGCAGCTCACCCCCGGGCGAGCAGTACTTC. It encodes CASSSPPGEQYF.

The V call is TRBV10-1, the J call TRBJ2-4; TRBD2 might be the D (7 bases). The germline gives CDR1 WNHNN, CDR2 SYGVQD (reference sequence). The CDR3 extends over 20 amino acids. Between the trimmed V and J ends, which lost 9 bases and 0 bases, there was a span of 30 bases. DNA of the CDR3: TGCGCCAGTCCGGGAGGACAGCAGGAACCTATGGGGCTAGCCAAAAACATTCAGTACTTC. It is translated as CASPGGQQEPMGLAKNIQYF.

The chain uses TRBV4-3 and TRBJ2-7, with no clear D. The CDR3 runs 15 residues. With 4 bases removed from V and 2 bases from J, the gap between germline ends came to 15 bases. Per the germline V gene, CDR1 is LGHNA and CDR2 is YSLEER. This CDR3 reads CASSPTNDGTYEQYF. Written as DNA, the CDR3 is TGCGCCAGCAGCCCCACCAACGACGGTACCTACGAGCAGTACTTC.

The CDR3 DNA reads TGTGCCAGCAGTCGTTCGACGGCTTACGAGCAGTACTTC. Residues: CASSRSTAYEQYF. This chain joins TRBV11-2 and TRBJ2-7; the D is unclear. CDR3 length: 13 residues. Germline assignment: CDR1 SGHAT and CDR2 FQNNGV. The V and J ends lost 6 bases and 4 bases respectively, with 13 bases between them.

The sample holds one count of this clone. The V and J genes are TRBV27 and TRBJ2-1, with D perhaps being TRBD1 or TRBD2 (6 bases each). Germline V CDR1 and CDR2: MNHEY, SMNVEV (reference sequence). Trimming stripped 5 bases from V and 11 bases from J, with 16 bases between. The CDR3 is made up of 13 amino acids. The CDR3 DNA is TGTGCCAGCAGTCTGGGGGCGGGATCGAAGCAGTTCTTC. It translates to CASSLGAGSKQFF.

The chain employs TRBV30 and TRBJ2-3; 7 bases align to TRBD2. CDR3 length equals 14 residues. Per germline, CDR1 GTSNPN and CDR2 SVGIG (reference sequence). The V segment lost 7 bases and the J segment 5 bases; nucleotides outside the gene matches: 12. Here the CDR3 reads CAFLDGGGIDTQYF. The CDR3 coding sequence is TGTGCCTTCCTAGACGGGGGAGGGATAGATACGCAGTATTTT.

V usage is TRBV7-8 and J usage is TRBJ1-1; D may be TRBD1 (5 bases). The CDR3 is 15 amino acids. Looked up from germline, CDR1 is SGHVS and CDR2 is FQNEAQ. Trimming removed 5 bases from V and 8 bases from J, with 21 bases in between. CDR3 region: CASSPEGLPGVEAFF. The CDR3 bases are TGTGCCAGCAGCCCAGAGGGACTCCCCGGCGTGGAAGCTTTCTTT.

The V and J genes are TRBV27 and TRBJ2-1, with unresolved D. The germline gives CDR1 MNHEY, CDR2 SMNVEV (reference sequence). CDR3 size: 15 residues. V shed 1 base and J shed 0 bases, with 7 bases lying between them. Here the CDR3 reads CASSLFGYSYNEQFF. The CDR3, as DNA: TGTGCCAGCAGTTTATTTGGGTACTCCTACAATGAGCAGTTCTTC.

The CDR3 sequence: CASSLLRGVAATNEKLFF. The CDR3 DNA follows: TGTGCCAGCAGCTTGTTACGGGGGGTAGCGGCAACTAATGAAAAACTGTTTTTT. The chain couples TRBV5-6 to TRBJ1-4; D is perhaps TRBD1 (5 bases). Germline V gives CDR1 SGHDT, CDR2 YYEEEE. Trimming pared 1 base from V and 0 bases from J, leaving 16 bases between. The CDR3 has 18 residues.